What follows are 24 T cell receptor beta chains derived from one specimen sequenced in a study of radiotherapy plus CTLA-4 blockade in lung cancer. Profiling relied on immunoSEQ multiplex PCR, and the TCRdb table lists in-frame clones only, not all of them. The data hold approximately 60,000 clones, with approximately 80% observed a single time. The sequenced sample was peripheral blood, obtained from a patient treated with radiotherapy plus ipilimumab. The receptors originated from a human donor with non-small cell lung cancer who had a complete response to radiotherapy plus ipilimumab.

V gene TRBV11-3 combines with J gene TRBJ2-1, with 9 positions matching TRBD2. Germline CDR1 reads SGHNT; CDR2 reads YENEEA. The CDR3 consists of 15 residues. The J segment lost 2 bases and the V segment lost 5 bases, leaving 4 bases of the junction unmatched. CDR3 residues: CASSPLAGPYNEQFF. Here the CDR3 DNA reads TGTGCCAGCAGCCCCCTAGCGGGACCCTACAATGAGCAGTTCTTC.

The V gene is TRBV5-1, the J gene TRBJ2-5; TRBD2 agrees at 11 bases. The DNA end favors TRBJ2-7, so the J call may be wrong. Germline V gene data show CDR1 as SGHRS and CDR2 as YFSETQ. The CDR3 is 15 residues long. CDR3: CASSLGMTSGDEQYF. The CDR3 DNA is TGCGCCAGCAGCTTGGGAATGACTAGCGGGGACGAGCAGTACTTC.

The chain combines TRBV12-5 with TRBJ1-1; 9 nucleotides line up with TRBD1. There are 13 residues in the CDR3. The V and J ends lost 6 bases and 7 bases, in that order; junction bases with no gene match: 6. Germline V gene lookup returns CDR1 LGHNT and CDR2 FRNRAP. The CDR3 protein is CASGIQGALEAFF. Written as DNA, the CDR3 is TGTGCTAGTGGCATACAGGGGGCCCTTGAAGCTTTCTTT.

The CDR3 region is CASSPGTGLSPLHF. The CDR3 region has the DNA TGCGCCAGCAGTCCCGGGACAGGGCTGTCACCCCTCCACTTT. The genes are TRBV10-1 and TRBJ1-6; 9 bases are a match to TRBD1. Germline CDR1 is WNHNN and CDR2 is SYGVQD (reference sequence). Trimming took 5 bases from V and 10 from J; bases not matched to a gene: 6. CDR3 length: 14 residues.

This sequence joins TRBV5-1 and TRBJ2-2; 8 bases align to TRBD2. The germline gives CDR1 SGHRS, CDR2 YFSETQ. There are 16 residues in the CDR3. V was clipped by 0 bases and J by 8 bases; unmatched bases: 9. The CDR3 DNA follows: TGCGCCAGCAGCTTGGATACAGCGGGAGTGCTTGGGGAGCTGTTTTTT. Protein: CASSLDTAGVLGELFF.

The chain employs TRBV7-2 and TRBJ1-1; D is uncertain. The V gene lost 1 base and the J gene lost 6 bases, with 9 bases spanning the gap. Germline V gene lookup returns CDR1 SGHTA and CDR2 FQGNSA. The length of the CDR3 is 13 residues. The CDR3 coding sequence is TGTGCCAGCAGCTTAGGTCGAGTGGCTGAAGCTTTCTTT. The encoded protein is CASSLGRVAEAFF.

The CDR3 sequence: CASSRGLQGSVQETQYF. The DNA of the CDR3 is TGTGCCAGTAGTAGGGGCCTACAGGGTTCGGTCCAAGAGACCCAGTACTTC. The chain joins TRBV19 to TRBJ2-5; TRBD1 is a possible D gene (6 bases). This CDR3 comprises 17 residues. Between the trimmed V and J ends, which lost 4 bases and 1 base, there was a span of 19 bases. Per germline, CDR1 LNHDA and CDR2 SQIVND (reference sequence).

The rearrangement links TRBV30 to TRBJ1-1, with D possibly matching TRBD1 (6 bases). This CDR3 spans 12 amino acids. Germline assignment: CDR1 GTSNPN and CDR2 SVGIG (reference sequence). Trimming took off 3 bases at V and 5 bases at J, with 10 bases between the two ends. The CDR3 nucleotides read TGTGCCTGGAGGGGGACACGTACTGAAGCTTTCTTT. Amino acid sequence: CAWRGTRTEAFF. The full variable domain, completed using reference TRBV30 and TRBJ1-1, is SQTIHQWPATLVQPVGSPLSLECTVEGTSNPNLYWYRQAAGRGLQLLFYSVGIGQISSEVPQNLSASRPQDRQFILSSKKLLLSDSGFYLCAWRGTRTEAFFGQGTRLTVV.

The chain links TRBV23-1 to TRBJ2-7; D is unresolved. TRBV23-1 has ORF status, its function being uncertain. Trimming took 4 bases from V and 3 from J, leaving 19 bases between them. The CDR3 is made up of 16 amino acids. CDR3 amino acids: CASSPPTEGPYYEQYV. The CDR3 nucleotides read TGCGCCAGCAGTCCACCTACAGAAGGGCCCTACTACGAGCAGTACGTC.

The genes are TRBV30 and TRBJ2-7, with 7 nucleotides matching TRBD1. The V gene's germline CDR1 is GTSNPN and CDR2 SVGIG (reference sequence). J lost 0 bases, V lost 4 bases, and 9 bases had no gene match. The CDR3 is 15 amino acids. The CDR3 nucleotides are TGTGCCTGGAAAAAACCGGGACAGTCCTCCTACGAGCAGTACTTC. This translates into CAWKKPGQSSYEQYF.

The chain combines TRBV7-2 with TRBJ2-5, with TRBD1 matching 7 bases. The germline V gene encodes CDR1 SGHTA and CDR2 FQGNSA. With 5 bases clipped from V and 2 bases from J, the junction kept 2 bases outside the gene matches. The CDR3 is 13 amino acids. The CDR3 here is CASSPGQQETQYF. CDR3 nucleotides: TGTGCCAGCAGCCCGGGACAGCAAGAGACCCAGTACTTC.

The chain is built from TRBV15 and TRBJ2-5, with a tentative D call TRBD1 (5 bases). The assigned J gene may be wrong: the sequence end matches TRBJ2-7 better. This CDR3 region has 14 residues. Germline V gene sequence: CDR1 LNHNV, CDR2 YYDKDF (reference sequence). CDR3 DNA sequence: TGTGCCACCAGCAGAGATCAGGGCCCCTACGAGCAGTACTTC. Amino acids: CATSRDQGPYEQYF.

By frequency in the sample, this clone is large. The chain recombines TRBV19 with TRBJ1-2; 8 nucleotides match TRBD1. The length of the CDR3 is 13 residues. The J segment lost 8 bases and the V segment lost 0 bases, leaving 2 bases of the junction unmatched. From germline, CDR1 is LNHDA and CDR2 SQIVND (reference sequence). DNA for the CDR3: TGTGCCAGTAGTATAGACAGGGGGCAAGGCTACACCTTC. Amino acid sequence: CASSIDRGQGYTF.

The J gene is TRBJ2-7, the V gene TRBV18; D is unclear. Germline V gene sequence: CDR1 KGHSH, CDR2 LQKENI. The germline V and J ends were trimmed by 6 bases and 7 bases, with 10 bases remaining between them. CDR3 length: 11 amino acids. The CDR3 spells CASSPPQEQYV. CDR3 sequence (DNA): TGTGCCAGCTCCCCCCCCCAGGAGCAGTACGTC.

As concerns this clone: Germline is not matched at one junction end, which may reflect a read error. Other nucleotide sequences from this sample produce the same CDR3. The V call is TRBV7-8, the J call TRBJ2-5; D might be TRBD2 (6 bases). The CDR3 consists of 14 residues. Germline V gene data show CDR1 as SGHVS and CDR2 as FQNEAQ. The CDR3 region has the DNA TGTGCTAGCAGACCGGGGCGGGGCGCGGAGACCCAGTACTTC. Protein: CASRPGRGAETQYF.

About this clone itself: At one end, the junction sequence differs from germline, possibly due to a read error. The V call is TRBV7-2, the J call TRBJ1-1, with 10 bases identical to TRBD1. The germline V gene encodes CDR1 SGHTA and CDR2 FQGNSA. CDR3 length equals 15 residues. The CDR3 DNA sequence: TGTGCCAGCAGCATAGCCGGGACAGGGGTTTCTGAAGCTTTCTTT. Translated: CASSIAGTGVSEAFF.

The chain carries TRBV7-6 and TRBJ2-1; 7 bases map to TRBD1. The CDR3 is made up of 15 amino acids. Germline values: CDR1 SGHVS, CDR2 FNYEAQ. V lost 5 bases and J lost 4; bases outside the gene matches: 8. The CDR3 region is CASSKLTGSYNEQFF. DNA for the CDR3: TGTGCCAGCAGCAAATTGACAGGGAGTTACAATGAGCAGTTCTTC.

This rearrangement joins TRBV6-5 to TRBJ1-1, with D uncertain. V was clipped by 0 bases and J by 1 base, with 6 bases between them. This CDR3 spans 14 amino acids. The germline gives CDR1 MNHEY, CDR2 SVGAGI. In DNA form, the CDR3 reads TGTGCCAGCAGTTACTCGAATCGGAACACTGAAGCTTTCTTT. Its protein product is CASSYSNRNTEAFF.

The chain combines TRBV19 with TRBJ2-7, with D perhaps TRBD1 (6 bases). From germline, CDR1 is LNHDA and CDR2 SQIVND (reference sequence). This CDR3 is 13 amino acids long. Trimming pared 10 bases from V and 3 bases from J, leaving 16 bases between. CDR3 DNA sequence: TGTGCCACCTCGCCGGGACACATCTACGAGCAGTACTTC. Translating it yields CATSPGHIYEQYF.

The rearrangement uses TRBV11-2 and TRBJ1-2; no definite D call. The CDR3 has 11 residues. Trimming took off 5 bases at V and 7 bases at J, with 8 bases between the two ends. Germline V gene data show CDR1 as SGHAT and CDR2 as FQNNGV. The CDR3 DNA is TGTGCCAGCAGCATAGGATCTGGCTACACCTTC. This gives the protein CASSIGSGYTF.

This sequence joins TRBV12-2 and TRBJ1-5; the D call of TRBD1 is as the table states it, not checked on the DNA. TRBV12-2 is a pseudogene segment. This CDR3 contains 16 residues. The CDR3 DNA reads TGTGCAAGTCGCTCATCTGGACAGGGGTTAAATCAGCCCCAGCATTTT. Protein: CASRSSGQGLNQPQHF.

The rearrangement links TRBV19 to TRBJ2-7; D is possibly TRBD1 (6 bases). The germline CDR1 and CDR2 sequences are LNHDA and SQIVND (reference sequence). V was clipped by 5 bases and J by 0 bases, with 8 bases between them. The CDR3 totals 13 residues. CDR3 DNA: TGTGCCAGTAGTTCGGACAGCTCCTACGAGCAGTACTTC. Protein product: CASSSDSSYEQYF.

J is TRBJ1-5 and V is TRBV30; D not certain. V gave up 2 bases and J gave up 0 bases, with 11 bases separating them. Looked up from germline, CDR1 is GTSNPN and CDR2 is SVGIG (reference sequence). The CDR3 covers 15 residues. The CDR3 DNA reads TGTGCCTGGAGTACCGGCACTAATAGCAATCAGCCCCAGCATTTT. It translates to CAWSTGTNSNQPQHF.

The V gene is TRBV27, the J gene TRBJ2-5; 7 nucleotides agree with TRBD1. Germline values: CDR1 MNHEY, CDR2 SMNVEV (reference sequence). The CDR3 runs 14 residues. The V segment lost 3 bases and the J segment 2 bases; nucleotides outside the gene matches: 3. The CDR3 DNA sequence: TGTGCCAGCAGTTTCACCAGGGGGCAAGAGACCCAGTACTTC. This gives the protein CASSFTRGQETQYF.